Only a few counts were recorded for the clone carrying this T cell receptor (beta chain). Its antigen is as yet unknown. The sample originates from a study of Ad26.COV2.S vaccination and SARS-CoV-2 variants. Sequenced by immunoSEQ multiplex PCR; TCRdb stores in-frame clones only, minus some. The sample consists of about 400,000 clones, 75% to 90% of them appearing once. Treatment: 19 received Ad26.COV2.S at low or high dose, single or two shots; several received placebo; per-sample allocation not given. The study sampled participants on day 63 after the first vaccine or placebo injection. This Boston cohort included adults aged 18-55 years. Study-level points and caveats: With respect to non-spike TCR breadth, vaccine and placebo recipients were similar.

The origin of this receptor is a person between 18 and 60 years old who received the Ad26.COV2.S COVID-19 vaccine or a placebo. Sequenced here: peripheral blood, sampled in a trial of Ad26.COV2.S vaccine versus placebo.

The CDR3 nucleotides are TGTGCCAGCAGCCAAGCGGGAGGCTCCTACGAGCAGTACTTC. It is translated as CASSQAGGSYEQYF. The chain recombines TRBV4-2 with TRBJ2-7; 7 bases align to TRBD2. The CDR3 spans 14 residues. V gave up 1 base and J gave up 0 bases; unmatched junction bases: 0. From germline, CDR1 is LGHNA and CDR2 YNFKEQ.